This T cell receptor beta chain was recovered during a study of OX40 agonist ivuxolimab in advanced cancers. With respect to the entire study: Ivuxolimab was a fully human IgG2 agonistic monoclonal antibody targeting the costimulatory receptor OX40 (CD134). Intravenous ivuxolimab was administered to patients every 2 weeks at six dose levels: 0.01, 0.1, 0.3, 1.5, 3 and 10 mg/kg. Of the roughly 52 dose-escalation patients, hepatocellular carcinoma was present in roughly 19, melanoma in approximately 15, renal cell carcinoma in 9 and head and neck cancer in 9. In the dose-escalation cohort, around four fifths of patients were male, and the mean age was roughly 60 years with a range of roughly 23 to 79. Patients were allowed to have had prior anti-PD-1, anti-PD-L1 or anti-CTLA-4 therapy, and about 40% of the dose-escalation patients had been treated with checkpoint inhibitors. Partial responses were achieved by three dose-escalation patients, of whom one had hepatocellular carcinoma and two had cutaneous melanoma. The purpose of peripheral TCRbeta sequencing was to test whether ivuxolimab changed TCR sequence diversity and led to clonal T-cell expansion. The monotherapy dose-escalation portion (N ≈ 50 patients) of the phase I ivuxolimab trial is reported in the paper.

What the authors observed across the whole study: After ivuxolimab, expanded clones were on average more numerous among CD8+ T cells than among CD4+ T cells. Low levels of normalized T-cell clonal expansion were also seen in some patients who did not respond. Antigen specificity was not determined for the clonally expanded peripheral T cells. At doses from 0.1 to 3.0 mg/kg, clonal expansion was seen in both CD4+ and CD8+ blood T cells between baseline and week 6. In the 0.1-3.0 mg/kg groups, partial responders were among the patients with the lowest normalized peripheral clonal expansion, particularly in CD8+ T cells.

Based on the germline V gene, the CDR1 and CDR2 sequences are MGHRA and YSYEKL. The germline V and J ends show losses of 4 bases and 1 base respectively, and no gene match explains 4 bases of the junction. The CDR3 measures 16 amino acids from cysteine to phenylalanine. The kept DNA is CDR3 alone, 48 bases in frame from the first base. Genomic DNA was isolated from the sorted cells so that the TCRbeta CDR3 region could be sequenced. The immunoSEQ Assay was used for sequencing of TCRbeta CDR3 regions. TCRdb obtained this table from immuneACCESS and retained in-frame rearrangements with V and J assigned. These tables miss some clones; where compared with another copy, unresolved V genes account for less than half of the shortfall, and the remainder is unexplained. This sample holds 30,000 to 35,000 clones; around 90% were observed only once. The ten largest clones capture 36% of the sample. The trial excluded patients who had a history of autoimmune disease or were on systemic immunosuppression. In every dose cohort, peripheral blood was drawn for TCR sequencing at baseline, cycle 4 day 1, and cycle 7 day 1. The samples were drawn from a first-in-human, open-label, multicenter phase I dose-escalation trial of ivuxolimab. Adults with locally advanced or metastatic melanoma, renal cell carcinoma, hepatocellular carcinoma or head and neck squamous cell carcinoma were enrolled in the trial. Before TCR sequencing, CD4+ T cells and CD8+ T cells from peripheral blood were sorted into separate populations.

Points on this clone: Which antigen it targets is not known. The record has no base qualities; no much larger clone is one base away.

Specimen: CD4+ or CD8+ T cells sorted from blood, collected in a trial of the OX40 agonist ivuxolimab. The sequence links TRBV4-1 to TRBJ2-2, with 9 central nucleotides matching TRBD2. The sequence was obtained from an adult with an advanced solid tumor such as melanoma, head and neck, liver or kidney cancer. This receptor has the CDR3 CASSLPLAGNTGELFF. The DNA sequence is as follows: TGCGCCAGCAGCCTCCCACTAGCGGGGAACACCGGGGAGCTGTTTTTT.